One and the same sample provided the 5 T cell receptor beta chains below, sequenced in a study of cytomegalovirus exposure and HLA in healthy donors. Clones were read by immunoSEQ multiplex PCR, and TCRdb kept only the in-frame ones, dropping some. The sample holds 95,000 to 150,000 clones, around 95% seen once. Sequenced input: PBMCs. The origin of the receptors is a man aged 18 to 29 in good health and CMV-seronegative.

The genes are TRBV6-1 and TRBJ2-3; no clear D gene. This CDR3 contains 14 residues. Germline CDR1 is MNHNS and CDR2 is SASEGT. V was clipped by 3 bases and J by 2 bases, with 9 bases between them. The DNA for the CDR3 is TGTGCCAGCAGTGACAAGTGGGCCACAGATACGCAGTATTTT. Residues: CASSDKWATDTQYF.

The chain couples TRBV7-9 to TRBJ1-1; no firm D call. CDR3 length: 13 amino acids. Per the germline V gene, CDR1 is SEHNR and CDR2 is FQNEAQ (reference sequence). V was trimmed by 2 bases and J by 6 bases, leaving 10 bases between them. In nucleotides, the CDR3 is TGTGCCAGCAGCTTAAGGCGGGAGTCTGAAGCTTTCTTT. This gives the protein CASSLRRESEAFF.

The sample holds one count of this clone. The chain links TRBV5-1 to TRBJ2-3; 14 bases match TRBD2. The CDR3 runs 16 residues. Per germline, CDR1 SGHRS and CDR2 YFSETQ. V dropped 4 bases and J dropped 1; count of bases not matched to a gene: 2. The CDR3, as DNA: TGCGCCAGCAGCCAGGGACTAGCGGGGGGCACAGATACGCAGTATTTT. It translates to CASSQGLAGGTDTQYF.

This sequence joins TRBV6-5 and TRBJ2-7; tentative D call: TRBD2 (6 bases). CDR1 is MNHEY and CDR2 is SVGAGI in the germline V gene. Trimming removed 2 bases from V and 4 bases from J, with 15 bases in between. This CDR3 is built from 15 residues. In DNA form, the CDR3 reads TGTGCCAGCAGTTACCAGGGAGGAATTGGGTACGAGCAGTACTTC. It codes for CASSYQGGIGYEQYF.

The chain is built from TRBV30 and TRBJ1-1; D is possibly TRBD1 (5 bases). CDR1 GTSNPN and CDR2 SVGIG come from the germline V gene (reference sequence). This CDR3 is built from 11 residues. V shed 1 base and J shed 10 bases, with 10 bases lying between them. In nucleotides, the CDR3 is TGTGCCTGGAGTGAGTCTAGGGGAGCTTTCTTT. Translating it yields CAWSESRGAFF.